This entry describes one T cell receptor beta chain. Its matching antigen is unknown. Compared with germline, one end of the junction differs, possibly owing to a read error. The data originate from a study of neurological immune-mediated disorders. Points from the study as a whole: Patients with HTLV-1-associated myelopathy showed the most TCR clonal expansion. Those with multiple sclerosis showed the least, falling below healthy controls. Private repertoires in all groups were suggested by the absence of shared CDR3 amino acid sequences among expanded clones across subjects.

Regarding time point: longitudinal time-point 2. The unsorted libraries were generated from a total of 2 million PBMCs, which had been stored in RNAlater at -80 C. A single run covered 15-18 subjects with over 170 million TCR-beta sequences. TCRdb re-called the 5' RACE reads with MiXCR, one entry per CDR3 protein. The table has 60,000 to 75,000 distinct CDR3 sequences, roughly 9.8% seen once. In germline, CDR1 is DFQATT, CDR2 SNEGSKA (reference sequence). There are 15 residues in the CDR3. Sequenced input: PBMCs. This TCR derives from a young man in good health. The rearrangement links TRBV20-1 to TRBJ1-1; a possible D gene is TRBD1 (5 bases). CDR3 DNA: TGCAGTACTAGAGATTACGGGGCGGAGTACACTGAAGCTTTCTTT. Residues: CSTRDYGAEYTEAFF.